These 15 T cell receptor beta chains came from one sample sequenced in a study of identifying expanded T cells in peripheral blood. Produced via immunoSEQ multiplex PCR; TCRdb's table is partial and in-frame only. The sample yields around 75,000 clones, approximately 87% seen once. The sequenced material came from blood. These receptors originate from a person between 18 and 75 years old in good health.

This rearrangement joins TRBV6-1 to TRBJ2-7; a weak D match, TRBD1 (5 bases). CDR3 length equals 14 residues. The V gene lost 2 bases and the J gene lost 0 bases, with 8 bases spanning the gap. Germline V gives CDR1 MNHNS, CDR2 SASEGT. CDR3 coding DNA: TGTGCCAGCAGTGAACAGGGAAACTCCTACGAGCAGTACTTC. It codes for CASSEQGNSYEQYF.

This chain connects TRBV10-2 to TRBJ2-6; tentatively, D is TRBD2 (5 bases). The CDR3 is 19 amino acids. Per germline, CDR1 WSHSY and CDR2 SAAADI. V was cut by 5 bases and J by 5 bases, with 25 bases left in between. CDR3: CASSFPSTSNKSRANVLTF. The CDR3 coding sequence is TGCGCCAGCAGTTTCCCTAGCACTTCTAACAAAAGTCGGGCCAACGTCCTGACTTTC.

This clone showed up just once. The V gene is TRBV25-1, the J gene TRBJ2-4; tentative D call: TRBD2 (5 bases). The CDR3 extends over 15 amino acids. V was cut by 3 bases and J by 5 bases, with 14 bases left in between. Germline assignment: CDR1 MGHDK and CDR2 SYGVNS. The CDR3 is CASSEEPGFQNIQYF. The DNA of the CDR3 is TGTGCCAGCAGTGAGGAGCCGGGGTTCCAAAACATTCAGTACTTC.

The rearrangement joins TRBV4-3 to TRBJ2-5; D is possibly TRBD2 (6 bases). V was clipped by 6 bases and J by 1 base, with 9 bases between them. The CDR3 loop spans 13 amino acids. CDR1 is LGHNA, CDR2 YSLEER, per germline. The CDR3 DNA reads as TGCGCCAGCAGTCTCGGGGGCCAAGAGACCCAGTACTTC. Translated, it gives CASSLGGQETQYF.

The chain uses TRBV19 and TRBJ2-1; unclear D gene. The CDR3 runs 15 residues. The germline V and J ends were trimmed by 5 bases and 0 bases, with 11 bases remaining between them. Germline V lookup: CDR1 LNHDA, CDR2 SQIVND (reference sequence). The DNA of the CDR3 is TGTGCCAGTAGTGCTAGTCATGGCTCCTACAATGAGCAGTTCTTC. Amino acids: CASSASHGSYNEQFF.

The V and J genes are TRBV4-3 and TRBJ2-6; D unclear. CDR3 length: 16 residues. Germline values: CDR1 LGHNA, CDR2 YSLEER. V was clipped by 3 bases and J by 0 bases, with 9 bases between them. This chain's CDR3 is CASSQNAHSGANVLTF. In nucleotides, the CDR3 is TGCGCCAGCAGCCAGAATGCCCACTCTGGGGCCAACGTCCTGACTTTC.

This sequence joins TRBV7-2 and TRBJ1-4, with no clear D. Germline V CDR1 and CDR2: SGHTA, FQGNSA. CDR3 length: 14 residues. The V end lost 1 base, the J end lost 3 bases, and 6 bases lay between the germline ends. CDR3 amino acids: CASSLDGSNEKLFF. The CDR3 region has the DNA TGTGCCAGCAGCTTAGACGGGTCTAATGAAAAACTGTTTTTT.

This sequence joins TRBV27 and TRBJ2-3, with 11 positions matching TRBD2. V gave up 7 bases and J gave up 3 bases; unmatched junction bases: 9. This CDR3 is built from 16 residues. Germline CDR1 and CDR2: MNHEY and SMNVEV (reference sequence). CDR3 bases: TGTGCCAGCACCCTCTTAGCGGGGGGGAAAACAGATACGCAGTATTTT. Translated: CASTLLAGGKTDTQYF.

This clone was observed a handful of times. This chain links TRBV5-5 with TRBJ2-5, with D possibly being TRBD1 (6 bases). Germline V CDR1 and CDR2: SGHKS, YYEKEE (reference sequence). Trimming shortened V by 4 bases and J by 4 bases, and 17 bases separated the two germline ends. This CDR3 is built from 15 residues. DNA for the CDR3: TGTGCCAGCAGCCGAGACCCCGGGACAAGAGAGACCCAGTACTTC. Translated, it gives CASSRDPGTRETQYF.

CDR3 nucleotides: TGTGCCAGCAGCTCGCCGGGACAGCCGCTGTTTTTT. Its translation: CASSSPGQPLFF. J is TRBJ1-4 and V is TRBV7-9; 7 nucleotides line up with TRBD1. Germline CDR1 and CDR2: SEHNR and FQNEAQ (reference sequence). This CDR3 region has 12 residues. Trimming took 4 bases from V and 14 from J; bases not matched to a gene: 7.

The chain uses TRBV6-6 and TRBJ1-5; TRBD1 aligns across 8 bases. The germline V gene has CDR1 MNHNY and CDR2 SVGAGI (reference sequence). V shed 5 bases, J shed 6 bases, and the junction held 12 bases outside the gene matches. The CDR3 loop spans 16 amino acids. The CDR3 loop is CASSPTGQGNSQPQHF. The CDR3 DNA is TGTGCCAGCAGTCCAACAGGACAGGGTAATTCTCAGCCCCAGCATTTT.

V gene TRBV7-2 combines with J gene TRBJ2-7, with D possibly being TRBD2 (7 bases). V was shortened by 7 bases and J by 3 bases, with 19 bases between the two germline ends. The length of the CDR3 is 15 residues. Germline loops: CDR1 SGHTA, CDR2 FQGNSA. The CDR3: CASKLGGGSFYEQYF. DNA for the CDR3: TGTGCCAGCAAATTGGGGGGCGGGAGCTTCTACGAGCAGTACTTC.

The rearrangement joins TRBV6-6 to TRBJ2-5; TRBD2 is a possible D gene (7 bases). Trimming removed 7 bases at V and 1 base at J, with 16 bases between. Germline assignment: CDR1 MNHNY and CDR2 SVGAGI (reference sequence). This CDR3 spans 15 amino acids. The CDR3 spells CASNKLGGAQETQYF. The CDR3 nucleotides are TGTGCCAGCAATAAACTGGGGGGGGCCCAAGAGACCCAGTACTTC.

This chain joins TRBV9 and TRBJ1-2; TRBD1 matches at 10 bases. Germline lookup yields CDR1 SGDLS and CDR2 YYNGEE. J gave up 8 bases and V 0 bases, and 4 bases lay outside the gene matches. CDR3 size: 14 residues. The CDR3 here is CASSVETGGGGYTF. CDR3 DNA: TGTGCCAGCAGCGTAGAGACAGGGGGCGGAGGCTACACCTTC.

This clone has only one observation. The V and J genes are TRBV7-9 and TRBJ2-5; D perhaps matches TRBD2 (6 bases). Per the germline V gene, CDR1 is SEHNR and CDR2 is FQNEAQ (reference sequence). The CDR3 runs to 15 residues. Trimming cost V 0 bases and J 3 bases, with 11 bases left between them. The CDR3 is CASSLAPGEEETQYF. For the CDR3, the DNA is TGTGCCAGCAGCTTAGCCCCGGGGGAGGAAGAGACCCAGTACTTC. The full variable domain, in which reference TRBV7-9 and TRBJ2-5 provide the parts outside the CDR3, is DTGVSQNPRHKITKRGQNVTFRCDPISEHNRLYWYRQTLGQGPEFLTYFQNEAQLEKSRLLSDRFSAERPKGSFSTLEIQRTEQGDSAMYLCASSLAPGEEETQYFGPGTRLLVL.